This record looks at one T cell receptor beta chain sequence and its context. Authors' methods: Amplification from reference gene primers served as the basis for estimated nucleated cell counts. Only in-frame clones appear in the TCRdb table, and some are missing; sequencing was by immunoSEQ multiplex PCR. Clone size and V and J calls were adopted from that table, with D and trimming inferred from the DNA. In the table there are tens of thousands of clones, roughly nine tenths of which are singletons. Germline CDR1 and CDR2: MGHRA and YSYEKL. The CDR3 has 14 amino acids. Trimming cost V 0 bases and J 7 bases, with 9 bases left between them. This specimen comes from a study of blood T cell repertoires in COVID-19. Whole-study context: There were acute and convalescent COVID-19 samples, and they came from the United States, Italy and Spain. PBMCs, B-cell-depleted T cells, or T cells provided the cDNA or gDNA that made up the material.

Sequenced: peripheral blood. The genes are TRBV4-1 and TRBJ2-2, with D possibly matching TRBD2 (6 bases). The sequence was collected from a man aged 45-60 years with active COVID-19. CDR3 bases: TGCGCCAGCAGCCAAGACCCTAGCGTCGGGGAGCTGTTTTTT. This translates into CASSQDPSVGELFF.